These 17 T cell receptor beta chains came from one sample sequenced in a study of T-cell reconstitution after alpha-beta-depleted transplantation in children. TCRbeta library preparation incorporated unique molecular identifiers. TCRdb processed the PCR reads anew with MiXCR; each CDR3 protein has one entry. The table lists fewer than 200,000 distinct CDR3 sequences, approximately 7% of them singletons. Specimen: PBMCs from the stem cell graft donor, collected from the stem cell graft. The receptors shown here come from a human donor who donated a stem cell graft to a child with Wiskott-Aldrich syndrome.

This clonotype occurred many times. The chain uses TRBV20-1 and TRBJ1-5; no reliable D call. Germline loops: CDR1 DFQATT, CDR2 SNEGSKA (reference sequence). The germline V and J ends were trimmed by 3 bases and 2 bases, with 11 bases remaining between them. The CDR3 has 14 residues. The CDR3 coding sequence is TGCAGTGCTAGGTTGCCGGAAGGCAATCAGCCCCAGCATTTT. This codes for CSARLPEGNQPQHF.

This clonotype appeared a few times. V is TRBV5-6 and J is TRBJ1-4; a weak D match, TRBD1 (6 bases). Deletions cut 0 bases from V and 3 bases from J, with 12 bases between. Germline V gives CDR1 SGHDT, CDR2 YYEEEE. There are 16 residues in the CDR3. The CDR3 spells CASSLAVDRSNEKLFF. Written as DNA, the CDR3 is TGTGCCAGCAGCTTGGCCGTAGACAGGTCTAATGAAAAACTGTTTTTT.

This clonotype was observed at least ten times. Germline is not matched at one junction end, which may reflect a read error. The DNA of the CDR3 is TGTGCCTGGCGTGTTCGTGCGAACACTGAAGCTTTCTTT. Translating gives CAWRVRANTEAFF. The chain links TRBV30 to TRBJ1-1; D is uncertain. The CDR3 contains 13 residues. Germline V gene sequence: CDR1 GTSNPN, CDR2 SVGIG (reference sequence).

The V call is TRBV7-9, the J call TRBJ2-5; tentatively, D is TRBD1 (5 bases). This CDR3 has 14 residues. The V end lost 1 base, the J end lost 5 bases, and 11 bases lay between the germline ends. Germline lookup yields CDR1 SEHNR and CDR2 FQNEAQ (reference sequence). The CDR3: CASSLGARVETQYF. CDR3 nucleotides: TGTGCCAGCAGCTTAGGGGCCAGGGTGGAGACCCAGTACTTC.

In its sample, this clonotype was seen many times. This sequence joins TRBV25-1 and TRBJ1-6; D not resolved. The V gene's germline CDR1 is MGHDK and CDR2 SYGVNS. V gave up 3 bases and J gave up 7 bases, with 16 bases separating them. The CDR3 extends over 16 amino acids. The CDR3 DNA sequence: TGTGCCAGCAGTGACCTCGACGCCCATGAAAATTCACCCCTCCACTTT. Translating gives CASSDLDAHENSPLHF.

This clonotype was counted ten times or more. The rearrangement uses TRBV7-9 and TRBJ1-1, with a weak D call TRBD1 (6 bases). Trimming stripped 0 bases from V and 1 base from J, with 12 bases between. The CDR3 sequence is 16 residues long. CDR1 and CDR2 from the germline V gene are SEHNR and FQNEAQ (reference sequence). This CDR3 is CASSLAGALPNTEAFF. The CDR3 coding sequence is TGTGCCAGCAGCTTAGCGGGGGCCCTTCCGAACACTGAAGCTTTCTTT. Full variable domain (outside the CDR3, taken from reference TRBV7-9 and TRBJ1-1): DTGVSQNPRHKITKRGQNVTFRCDPISEHNRLYWYRQTLGQGPEFLTYFQNEAQLEKSRLLSDRFSAERPKGSFSTLEIQRTEQGDSAMYLCASSLAGALPNTEAFFGQGTRLTVV.

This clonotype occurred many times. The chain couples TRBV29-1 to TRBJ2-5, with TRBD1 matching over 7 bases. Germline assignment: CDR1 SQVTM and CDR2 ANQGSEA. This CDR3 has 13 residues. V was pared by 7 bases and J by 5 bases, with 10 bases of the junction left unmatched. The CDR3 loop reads CSGMTGQAETQYF. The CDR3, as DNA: TGCAGCGGTATGACAGGGCAGGCGGAGACCCAGTACTTC. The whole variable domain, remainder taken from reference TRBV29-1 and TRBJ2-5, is SAVISQKPSRDICQRGTSLTIQCQVDSQVTMMFWYRQQPGQSLTLIATANQGSEATYESGFVIDKFPISRPNLTFSTLTVSNMSPEDSSIYLCSGMTGQAETQYFGPGTRLLVL.

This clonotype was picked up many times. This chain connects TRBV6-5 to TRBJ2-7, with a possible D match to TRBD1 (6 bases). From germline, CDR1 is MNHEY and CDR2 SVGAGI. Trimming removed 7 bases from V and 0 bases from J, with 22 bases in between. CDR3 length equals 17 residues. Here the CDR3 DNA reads TGTGCCAGCACTCTCACCCCGATTGAAGGGGGCTCCTACGAGCAGTACTTC. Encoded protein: CASTLTPIEGGSYEQYF.

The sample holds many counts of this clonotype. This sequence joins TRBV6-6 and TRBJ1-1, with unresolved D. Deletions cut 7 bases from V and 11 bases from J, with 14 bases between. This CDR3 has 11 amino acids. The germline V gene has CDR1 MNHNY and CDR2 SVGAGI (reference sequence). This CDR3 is CASKEQTVAFF. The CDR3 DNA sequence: TGTGCCAGCAAAGAACAGACCGTGGCTTTCTTT.

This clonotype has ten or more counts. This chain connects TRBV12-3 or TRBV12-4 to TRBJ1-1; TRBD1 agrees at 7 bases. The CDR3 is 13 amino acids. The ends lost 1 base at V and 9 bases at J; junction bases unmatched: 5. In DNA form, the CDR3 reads TGTGCCAGCAGTTTAGAAGAAAGGGGGCAAGCTTTCTTT. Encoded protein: CASSLEERGQAFF.

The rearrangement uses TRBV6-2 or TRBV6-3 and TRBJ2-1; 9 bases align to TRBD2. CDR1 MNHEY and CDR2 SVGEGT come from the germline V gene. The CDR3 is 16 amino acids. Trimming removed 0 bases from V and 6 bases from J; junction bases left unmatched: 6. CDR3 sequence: CASSYSRREGSNEQFF. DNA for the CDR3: TGTGCCAGCAGTTACTCGAGGCGGGAGGGCTCCAATGAGCAGTTCTTC.

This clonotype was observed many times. CDR3 in amino acids: CASSAGSSGSTDTQYF. CDR3 in DNA: TGTGCCAGCAGCGCGGGCTCTAGCGGAAGCACAGATACGCAGTATTTT. The chain uses TRBV7-9 and TRBJ2-3; 7 bases are shared with TRBD2. Trimming cost V 5 bases and J 0 bases; bases outside gene matches: 8. The CDR3 sequence is 16 residues long. CDR1 and CDR2 from the germline V gene are SEHNR and FQNEAQ (reference sequence).

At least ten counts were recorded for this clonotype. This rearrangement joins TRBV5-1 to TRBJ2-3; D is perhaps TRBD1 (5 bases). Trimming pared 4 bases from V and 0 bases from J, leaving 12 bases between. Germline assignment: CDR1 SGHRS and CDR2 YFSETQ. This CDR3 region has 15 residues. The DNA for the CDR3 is TGCGCCAGCAGCCCGAGGACACCTAGCACAGATACGCAGTATTTT. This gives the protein CASSPRTPSTDTQYF.

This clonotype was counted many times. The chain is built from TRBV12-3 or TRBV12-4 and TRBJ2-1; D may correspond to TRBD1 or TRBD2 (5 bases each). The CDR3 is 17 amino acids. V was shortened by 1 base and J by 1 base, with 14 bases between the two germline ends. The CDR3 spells CASSLGGGPVSYNEQFF. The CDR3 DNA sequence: TGTGCCAGCAGTTTAGGGGGCGGGCCGGTTTCCTACAATGAGCAGTTCTTC.

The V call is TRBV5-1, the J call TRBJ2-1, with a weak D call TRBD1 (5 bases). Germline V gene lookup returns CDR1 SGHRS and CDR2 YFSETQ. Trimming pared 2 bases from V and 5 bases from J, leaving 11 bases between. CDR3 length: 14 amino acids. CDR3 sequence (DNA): TGCGCCAGCAGCTTACAAGACAGCAACAATGAGCAGTTCTTC. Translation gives CASSLQDSNNEQFF.

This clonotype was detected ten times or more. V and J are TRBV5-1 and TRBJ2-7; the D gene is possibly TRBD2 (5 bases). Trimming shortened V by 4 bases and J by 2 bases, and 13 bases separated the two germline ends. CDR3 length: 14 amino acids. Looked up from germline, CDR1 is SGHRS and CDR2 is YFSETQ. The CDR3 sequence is CASSPSIGTYEQYF. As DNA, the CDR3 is TGCGCCAGCAGCCCCTCAATCGGGACCTACGAGCAGTACTTC.

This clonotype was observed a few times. The CDR3, as DNA: TGTGCCAGCAGCTTGGGTTTGACAACGATAAGTAAAGAAGCTTTCTTT. This gives the protein CASSLGLTTISKEAFF. The gene calls are TRBV5-6 and TRBJ1-1; D is unresolved. This CDR3 is built from 16 residues. The germline V gene has CDR1 SGHDT and CDR2 YYEEEE. Deletions cut 0 bases from V and 8 bases from J, with 20 bases between. Using reference TRBV5-6 and TRBJ1-1 for the parts outside the CDR3, the full variable domain is DAGVTQSPTHLIKTRGQQVTLRCSPKSGHDTVSWYQQALGQGPQFIFQYYEEEERQRGNFPDRFSGHQFPNYSSELNVNALLLGDSALYLCASSLGLTTISKEAFFGQGTRLTVV.